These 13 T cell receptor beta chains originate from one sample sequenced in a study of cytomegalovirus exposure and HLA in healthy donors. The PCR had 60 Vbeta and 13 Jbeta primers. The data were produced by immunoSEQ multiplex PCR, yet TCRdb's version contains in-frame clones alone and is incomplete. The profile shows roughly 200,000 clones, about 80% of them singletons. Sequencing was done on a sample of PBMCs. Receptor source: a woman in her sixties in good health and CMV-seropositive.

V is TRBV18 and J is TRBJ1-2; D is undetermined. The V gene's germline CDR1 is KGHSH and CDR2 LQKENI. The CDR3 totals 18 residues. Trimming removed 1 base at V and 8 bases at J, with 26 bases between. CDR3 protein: CASSPRITQSSSPLGYTF. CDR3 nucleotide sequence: TGTGCCAGCTCACCACGTATTACACAGTCCTCGTCACCTTTGGGCTACACCTTC.

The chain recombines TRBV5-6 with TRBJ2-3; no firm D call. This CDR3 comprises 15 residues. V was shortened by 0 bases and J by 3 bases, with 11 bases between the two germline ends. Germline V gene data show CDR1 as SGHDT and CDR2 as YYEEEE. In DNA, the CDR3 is TGTGCCAGCAGCTTGGAGCTCCTTAGAACAGATACGCAGTATTTT. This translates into CASSLELLRTDTQYF.

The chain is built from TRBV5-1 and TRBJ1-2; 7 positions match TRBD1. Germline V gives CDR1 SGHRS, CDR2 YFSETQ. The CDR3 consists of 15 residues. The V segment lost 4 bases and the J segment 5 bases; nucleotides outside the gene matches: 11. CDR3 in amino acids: CASSQEGQPFYGYTF. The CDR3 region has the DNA TGCGCCAGCAGCCAGGAGGGACAGCCGTTTTATGGCTACACCTTC.

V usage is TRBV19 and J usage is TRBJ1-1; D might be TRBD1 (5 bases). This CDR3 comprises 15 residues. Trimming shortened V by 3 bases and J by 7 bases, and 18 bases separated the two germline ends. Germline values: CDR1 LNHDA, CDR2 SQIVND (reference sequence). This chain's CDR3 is CASSIRWGEGSEAFF. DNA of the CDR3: TGTGCCAGTAGTATCAGATGGGGGGAAGGAAGTGAAGCTTTCTTT.

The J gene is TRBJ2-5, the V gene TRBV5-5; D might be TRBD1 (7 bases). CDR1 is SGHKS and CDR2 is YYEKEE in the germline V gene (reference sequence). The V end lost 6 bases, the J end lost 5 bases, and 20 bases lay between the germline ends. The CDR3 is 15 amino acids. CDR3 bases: TGTGCCAGCACCTCGAGGGGCAGGGGGAGGGAGACCCAGTACTTC. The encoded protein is CASTSRGRGRETQYF.

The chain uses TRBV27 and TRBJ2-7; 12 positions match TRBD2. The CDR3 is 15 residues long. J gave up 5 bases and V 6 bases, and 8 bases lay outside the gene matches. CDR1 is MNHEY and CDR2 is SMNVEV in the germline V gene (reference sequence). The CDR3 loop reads CASSKTGTSGHEQYF. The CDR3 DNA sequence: TGTGCCAGCAGCAAAACCGGGACTAGCGGGCACGAGCAGTACTTC.

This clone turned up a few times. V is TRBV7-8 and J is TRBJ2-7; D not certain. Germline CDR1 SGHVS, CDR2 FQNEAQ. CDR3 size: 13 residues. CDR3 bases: TGTGTTAGCAAGCAGAAGACGGCATACGAGCAGTACTTC. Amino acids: CVSKQKTAYEQYF.

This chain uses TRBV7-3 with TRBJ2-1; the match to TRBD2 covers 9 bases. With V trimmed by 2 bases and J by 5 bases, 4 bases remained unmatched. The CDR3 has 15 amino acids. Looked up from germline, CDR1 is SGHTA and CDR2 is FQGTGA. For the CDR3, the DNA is TGTGCCAGCAGCTTATATCTAGCGGGGCACAATGAGCAGTTCTTC. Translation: CASSLYLAGHNEQFF.

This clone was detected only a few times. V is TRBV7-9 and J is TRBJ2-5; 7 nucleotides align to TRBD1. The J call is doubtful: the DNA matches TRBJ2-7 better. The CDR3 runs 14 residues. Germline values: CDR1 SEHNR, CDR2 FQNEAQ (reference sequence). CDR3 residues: CASSLGGQTYEQYF. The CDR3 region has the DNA TGTGCCAGCAGCTTAGGGGGACAGACCTACGAGCAGTACTTC.

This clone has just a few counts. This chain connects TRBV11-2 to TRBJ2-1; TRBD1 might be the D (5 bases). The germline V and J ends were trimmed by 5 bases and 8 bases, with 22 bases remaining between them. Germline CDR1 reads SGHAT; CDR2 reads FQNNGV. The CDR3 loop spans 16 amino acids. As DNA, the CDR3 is TGTGCCAGCAGCCGGGCTCAGGGTAGGTCGGCGGATGAGCAGTTCTTC. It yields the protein CASSRAQGRSADEQFF.

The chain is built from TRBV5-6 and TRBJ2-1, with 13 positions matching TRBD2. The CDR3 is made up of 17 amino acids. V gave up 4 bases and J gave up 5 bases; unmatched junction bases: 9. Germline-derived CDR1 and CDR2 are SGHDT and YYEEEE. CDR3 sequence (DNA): TGTGCCAGCAGCGGACTAGCGGGAGTGGAGATTGACAATGAGCAGTTCTTC. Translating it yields CASSGLAGVEIDNEQFF.

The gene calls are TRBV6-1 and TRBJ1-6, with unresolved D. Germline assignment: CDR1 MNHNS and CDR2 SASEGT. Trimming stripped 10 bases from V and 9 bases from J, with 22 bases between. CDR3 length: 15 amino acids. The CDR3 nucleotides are TGTGCCATCACGACCTCCGGGTTAGAAAGTTCACCCCTCCACTTT. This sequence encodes CAITTSGLESSPLHF.

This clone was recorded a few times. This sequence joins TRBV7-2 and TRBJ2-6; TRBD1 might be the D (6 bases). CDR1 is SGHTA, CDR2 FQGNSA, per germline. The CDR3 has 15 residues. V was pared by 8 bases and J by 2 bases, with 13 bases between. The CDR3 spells CASGIGGTGANVLTF. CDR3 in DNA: TGTGCCAGCGGTATAGGGGGAACTGGGGCCAACGTCCTGACTTTC.